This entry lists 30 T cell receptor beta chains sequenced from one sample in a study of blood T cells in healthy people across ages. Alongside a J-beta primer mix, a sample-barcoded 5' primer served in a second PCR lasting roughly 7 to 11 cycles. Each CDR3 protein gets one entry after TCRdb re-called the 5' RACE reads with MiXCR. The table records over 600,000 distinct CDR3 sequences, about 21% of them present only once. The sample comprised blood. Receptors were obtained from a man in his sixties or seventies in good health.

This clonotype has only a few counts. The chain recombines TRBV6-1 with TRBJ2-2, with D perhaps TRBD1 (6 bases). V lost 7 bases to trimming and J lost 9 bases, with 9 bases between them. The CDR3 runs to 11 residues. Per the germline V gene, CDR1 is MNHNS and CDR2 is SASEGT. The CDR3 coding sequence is TGTGCCAGCATGTGGGGGCGGGAGCTGTTTTTT. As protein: CASMWGRELFF.

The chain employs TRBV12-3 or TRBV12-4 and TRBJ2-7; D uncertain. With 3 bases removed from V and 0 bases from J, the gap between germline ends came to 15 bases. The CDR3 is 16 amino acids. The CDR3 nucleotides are TGTGCCAGCAGTTTCCGACGGACCTCAAGCTCCTACGAGCAGTACTTC. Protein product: CASSFRRTSSSYEQYF.

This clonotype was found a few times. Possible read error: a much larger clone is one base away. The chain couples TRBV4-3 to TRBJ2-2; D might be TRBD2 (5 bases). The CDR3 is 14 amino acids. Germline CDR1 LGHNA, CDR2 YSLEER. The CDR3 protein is CASSQDAPSGELLF. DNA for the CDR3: TGCGCCAGCAGCCAAGATGCCCCCTCCGGGGAGCTGCTTTTT.

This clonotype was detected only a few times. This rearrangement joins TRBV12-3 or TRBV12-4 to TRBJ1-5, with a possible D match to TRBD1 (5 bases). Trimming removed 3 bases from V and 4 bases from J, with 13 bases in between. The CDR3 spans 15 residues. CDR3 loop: CASSFGPGENQPQHF. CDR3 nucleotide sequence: TGTGCCAGCAGTTTTGGGCCGGGGGAGAATCAGCCCCAGCATTTT.

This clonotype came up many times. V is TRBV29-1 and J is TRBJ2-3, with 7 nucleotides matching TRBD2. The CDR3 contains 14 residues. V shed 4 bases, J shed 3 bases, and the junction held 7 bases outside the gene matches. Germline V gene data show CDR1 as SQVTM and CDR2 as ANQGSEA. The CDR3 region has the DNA TGCAGCGTTGGGGGTAGCGGGCGGACAGATACGCAGTATTTT. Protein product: CSVGGSGRTDTQYF.

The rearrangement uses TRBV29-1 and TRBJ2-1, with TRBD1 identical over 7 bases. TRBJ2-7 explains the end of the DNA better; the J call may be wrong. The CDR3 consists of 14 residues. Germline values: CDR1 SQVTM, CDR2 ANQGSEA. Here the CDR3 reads CSVEDARTGYEQYF. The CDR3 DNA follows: TGCAGCGTTGAAGACGCCCGGACAGGTTACGAGCAGTACTTC.

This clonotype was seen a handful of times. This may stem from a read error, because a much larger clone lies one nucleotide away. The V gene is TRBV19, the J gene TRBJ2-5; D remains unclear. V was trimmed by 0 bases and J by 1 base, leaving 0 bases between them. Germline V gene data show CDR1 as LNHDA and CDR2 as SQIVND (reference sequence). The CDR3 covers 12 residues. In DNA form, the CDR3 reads TGTGCCAGTAGTATAGACCAAGAGACCCAGTACTTC. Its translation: CASSIDQETQYF.

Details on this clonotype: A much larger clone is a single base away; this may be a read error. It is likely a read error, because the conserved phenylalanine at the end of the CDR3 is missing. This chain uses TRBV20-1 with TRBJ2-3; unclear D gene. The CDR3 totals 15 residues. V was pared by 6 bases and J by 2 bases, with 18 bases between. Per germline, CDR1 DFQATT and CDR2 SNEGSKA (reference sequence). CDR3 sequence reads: CSAPGVAGATDTQYL. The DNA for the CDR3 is TGCAGTGCCCCTGGAGTAGCAGGAGCCACAGATACGCAGTATCTT.

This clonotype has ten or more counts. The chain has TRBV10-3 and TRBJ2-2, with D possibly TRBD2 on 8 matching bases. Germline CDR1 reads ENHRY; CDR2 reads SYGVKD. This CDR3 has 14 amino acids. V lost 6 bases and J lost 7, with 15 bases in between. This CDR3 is CAIRDSGTDGELFF. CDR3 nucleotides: TGTGCCATCAGGGATAGCGGGACAGACGGGGAGCTGTTTTTT.

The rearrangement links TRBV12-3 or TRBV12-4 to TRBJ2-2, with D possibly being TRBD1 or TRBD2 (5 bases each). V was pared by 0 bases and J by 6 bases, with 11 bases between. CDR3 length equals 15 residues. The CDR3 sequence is CASSLALGVAGELFF. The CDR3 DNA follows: TGTGCCAGCAGTTTAGCGCTGGGGGTGGCCGGGGAGCTGTTTTTT.

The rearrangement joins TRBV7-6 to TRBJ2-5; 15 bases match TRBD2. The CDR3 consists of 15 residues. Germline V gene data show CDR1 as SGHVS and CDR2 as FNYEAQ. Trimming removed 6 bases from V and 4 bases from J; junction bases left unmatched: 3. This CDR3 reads CASRPGLAGGETQYF. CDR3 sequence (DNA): TGTGCCAGCAGACCGGGACTAGCGGGAGGAGAGACCCAGTACTTC.

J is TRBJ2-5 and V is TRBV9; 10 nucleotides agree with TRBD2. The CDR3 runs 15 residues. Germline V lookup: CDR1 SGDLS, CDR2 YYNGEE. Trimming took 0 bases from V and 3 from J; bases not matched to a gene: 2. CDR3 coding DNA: TGTGCCAGCAGCGTAGACACTAGCGGGAAAGAGACCCAGTACTTC. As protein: CASSVDTSGKETQYF.

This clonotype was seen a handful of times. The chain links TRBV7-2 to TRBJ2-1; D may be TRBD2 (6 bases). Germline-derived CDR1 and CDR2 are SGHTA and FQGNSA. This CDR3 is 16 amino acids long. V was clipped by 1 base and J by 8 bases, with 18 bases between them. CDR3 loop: CASSLVAGTFGDEQFF. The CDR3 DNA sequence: TGTGCCAGCAGCTTAGTGGCGGGGACGTTTGGCGATGAGCAGTTCTTC.

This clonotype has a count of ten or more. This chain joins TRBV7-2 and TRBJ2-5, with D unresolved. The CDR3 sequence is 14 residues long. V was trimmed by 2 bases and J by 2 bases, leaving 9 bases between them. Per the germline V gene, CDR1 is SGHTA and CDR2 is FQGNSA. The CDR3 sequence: CASSLPRPQETQYF. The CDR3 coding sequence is TGTGCCAGCAGCTTACCCAGGCCTCAAGAGACCCAGTACTTC.

The CDR3 loop is CSAQGVTGANVLTF. CDR3 in DNA: TGCAGCGCTCAGGGGGTGACTGGGGCCAACGTCCTGACTTTC. The rearrangement links TRBV20-1 to TRBJ2-6; 7 bases line up with TRBD1. This CDR3 region has 14 residues. From germline, CDR1 is DFQATT and CDR2 SNEGSKA (reference sequence).

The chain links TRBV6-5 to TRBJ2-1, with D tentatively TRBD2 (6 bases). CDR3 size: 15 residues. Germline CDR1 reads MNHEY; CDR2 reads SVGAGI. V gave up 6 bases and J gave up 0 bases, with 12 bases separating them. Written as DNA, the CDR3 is TGTGCCAGCAGCCGGGGACTTCTCTCCTACAATGAGCAGTTCTTC. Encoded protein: CASSRGLLSYNEQFF.

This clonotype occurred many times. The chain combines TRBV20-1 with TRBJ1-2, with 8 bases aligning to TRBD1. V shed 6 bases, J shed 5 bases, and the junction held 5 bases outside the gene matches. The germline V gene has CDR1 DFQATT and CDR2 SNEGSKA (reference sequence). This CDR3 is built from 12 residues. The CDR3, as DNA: TGCAGTGCCTCCGGACAGGGATATGGCTACACCTTC. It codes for CSASGQGYGYTF.

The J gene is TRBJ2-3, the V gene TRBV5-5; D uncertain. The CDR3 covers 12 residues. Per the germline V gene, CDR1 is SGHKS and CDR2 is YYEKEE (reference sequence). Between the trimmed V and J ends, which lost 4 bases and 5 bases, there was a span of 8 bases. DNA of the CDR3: TGTGCCAGCAGCACCCAAGAAGATACGCAGTATTTT. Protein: CASSTQEDTQYF.

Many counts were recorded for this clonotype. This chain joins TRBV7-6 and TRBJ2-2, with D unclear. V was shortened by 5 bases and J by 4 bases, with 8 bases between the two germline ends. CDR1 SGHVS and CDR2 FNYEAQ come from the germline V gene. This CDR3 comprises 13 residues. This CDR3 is CASSPLPTGELFF. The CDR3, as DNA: TGTGCCAGCAGCCCACTACCCACCGGGGAGCTGTTTTTT.

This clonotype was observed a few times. CDR3 DNA sequence: TGTGCCAGCTCACCATCGGAGTACCAAGAGACCCAGTACTTC. It is translated as CASSPSEYQETQYF. The chain recombines TRBV18 with TRBJ2-5; D is unclear. The CDR3 totals 14 residues. V was shortened by 2 bases and J by 0 bases, with 7 bases between the two germline ends. CDR1 KGHSH and CDR2 LQKENI come from the germline V gene.

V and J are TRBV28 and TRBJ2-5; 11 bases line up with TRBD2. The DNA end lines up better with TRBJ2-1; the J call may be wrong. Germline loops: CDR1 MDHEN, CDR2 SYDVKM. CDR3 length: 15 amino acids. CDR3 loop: CASSRGLAGRDEQFF. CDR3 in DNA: TGTGCCAGCAGTCGAGGACTAGCGGGCCGGGATGAGCAGTTCTTC.

The CDR3 bases are TGCAGTGCTAGAGTAAAATGGGGGGAGGGCCCCTCCTACAATGAGCAGTTCTTC. Translation: CSARVKWGEGPSYNEQFF. The chain joins TRBV20-1 to TRBJ2-1; 7 nucleotides agree with TRBD2. The junction had 12 bases not matched to a gene; V was cut back by 1 base and J by 0 bases. Germline V gene lookup returns CDR1 DFQATT and CDR2 SNEGSKA (reference sequence). The CDR3 is 18 residues long.

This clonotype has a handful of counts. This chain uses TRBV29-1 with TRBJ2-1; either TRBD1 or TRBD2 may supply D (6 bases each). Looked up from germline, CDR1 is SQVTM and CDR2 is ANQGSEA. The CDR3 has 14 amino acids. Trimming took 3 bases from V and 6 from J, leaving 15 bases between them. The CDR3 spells CSVDRGRIGNEQFF. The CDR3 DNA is TGCAGCGTTGACCGGGGGCGAATCGGCAATGAGCAGTTCTTC.

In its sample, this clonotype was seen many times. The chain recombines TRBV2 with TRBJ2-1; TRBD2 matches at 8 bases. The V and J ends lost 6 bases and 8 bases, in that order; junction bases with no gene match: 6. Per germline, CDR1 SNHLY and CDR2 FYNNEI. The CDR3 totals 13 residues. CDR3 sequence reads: CASSAGLVDEQFF. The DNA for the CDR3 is TGTGCCAGCAGCGCGGGACTAGTGGATGAGCAGTTCTTC.

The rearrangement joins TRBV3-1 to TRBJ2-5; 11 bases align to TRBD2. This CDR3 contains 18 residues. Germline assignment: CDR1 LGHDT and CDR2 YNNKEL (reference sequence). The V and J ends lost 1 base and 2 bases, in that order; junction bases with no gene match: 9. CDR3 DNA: TGTGCCAGCAGCCAAGCGATAGCGGGAGGGCCCGGACAAGAGACCCAGTACTTC. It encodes CASSQAIAGGPGQETQYF.

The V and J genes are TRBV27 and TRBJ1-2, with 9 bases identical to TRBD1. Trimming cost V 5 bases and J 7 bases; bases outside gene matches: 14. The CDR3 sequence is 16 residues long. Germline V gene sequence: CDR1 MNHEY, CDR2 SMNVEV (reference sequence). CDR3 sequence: CASSSRDRVSGGGYTF. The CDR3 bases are TGTGCCAGCAGTAGCCGGGACAGGGTCTCGGGTGGTGGCTACACCTTC.

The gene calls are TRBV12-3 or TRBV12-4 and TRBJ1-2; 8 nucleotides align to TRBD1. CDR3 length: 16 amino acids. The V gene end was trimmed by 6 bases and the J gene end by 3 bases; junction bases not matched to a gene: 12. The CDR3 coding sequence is TGTGCCAGCAGCCTACTCCCCGGACAGGGATACTATGGCTACACCTTC. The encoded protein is CASSLLPGQGYYGYTF.

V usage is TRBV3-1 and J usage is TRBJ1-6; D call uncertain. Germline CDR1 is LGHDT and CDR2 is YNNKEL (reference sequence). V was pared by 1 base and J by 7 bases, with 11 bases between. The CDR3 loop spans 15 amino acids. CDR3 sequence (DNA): TGTGCCAGCAGCCAAGTTTCGGGAGACAATTCACCCCTCCACTTT. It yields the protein CASSQVSGDNSPLHF.

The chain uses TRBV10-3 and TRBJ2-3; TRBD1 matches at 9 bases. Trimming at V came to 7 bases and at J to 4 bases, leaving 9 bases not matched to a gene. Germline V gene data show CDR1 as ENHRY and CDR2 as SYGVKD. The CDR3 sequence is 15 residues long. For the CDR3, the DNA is TGTGCCATCACCAGGGGGACAGGGATGGCAGATACGCAGTATTTT. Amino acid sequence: CAITRGTGMADTQYF.

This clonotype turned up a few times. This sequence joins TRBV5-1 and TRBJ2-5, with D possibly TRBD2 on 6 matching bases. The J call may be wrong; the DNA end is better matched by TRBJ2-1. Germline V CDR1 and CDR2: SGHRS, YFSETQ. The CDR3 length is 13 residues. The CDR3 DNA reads TGCGCCAGCAGCTTGGAGCAGGGAGGTGAGCAGTTCTTC. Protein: CASSLEQGGEQFF.